Each of the 6 T cell receptor beta chains below was sequenced from the same sample in a study of blood T cell dynamics during melanoma immunotherapy. Libraries were prepared by immunoSEQ multiplex PCR; TCRdb keeps only in-frame clonotypes and omits some of them. The table shows 3,000 to 3,500 clones, with 90% to 97% occurring only once. Time point in this sample: week 3, after first cycle of checkpoint inhibitor. The sequences come from effector memory CD8+ T cells from blood, collected from a patient treated with checkpoint blockade. Every receptor here comes from a human donor with melanoma.

The V and J genes are TRBV6-5 and TRBJ2-1, with 10 bases identical to TRBD2. From germline, CDR1 is MNHEY and CDR2 SVGAGI. This CDR3 has 15 amino acids. J gave up 5 bases and V 3 bases, and 4 bases lay outside the gene matches. CDR3 nucleotide sequence: TGTGCCAGCAGTTATAGCGGGGGGATGAACAATGAGCAGTTCTTC. Its translation: CASSYSGGMNNEQFF.

This clone is a singleton in its sample. V is TRBV7-9 and J is TRBJ2-7, with no clear D. In germline, CDR1 is SEHNR, CDR2 FQNEAQ (reference sequence). Trimming took 1 base from V and 7 from J, leaving 8 bases between them. The CDR3 runs 12 residues. This CDR3 is CASSLGGGEQYF. For the CDR3, the DNA is TGTGCCAGCAGCTTAGGGGGTGGAGAGCAGTACTTC.

The V gene is TRBV29-1, the J gene TRBJ1-2; 7 bases fit TRBD1. The CDR3 sequence is 13 residues long. After removal of 5 bases from V and 3 bases from J, the junction contained 6 bases not matched to a gene. Germline values: CDR1 SQVTM, CDR2 ANQGSEA. The chain's CDR3 is CSVQGGNYYGYTF. The CDR3 DNA sequence: TGCAGCGTTCAGGGGGGGAATTACTATGGCTACACCTTC.

The rearrangement links TRBV7-9 to TRBJ1-5; D is unresolved. Germline CDR1 SEHNR, CDR2 FQNEAQ (reference sequence). Trimming took off 1 base at V and 4 bases at J, with 5 bases between the two ends. The CDR3 totals 13 residues. CDR3 protein: CASSLVGNQPQHF. The CDR3 DNA sequence: TGTGCCAGCAGCTTAGTTGGGAATCAGCCCCAGCATTTT.

This clone has just one count. The chain recombines TRBV27 with TRBJ1-1; TRBD1 matches 9 bases. Trimming took 1 base from V and 11 from J; bases not matched to a gene: 11. Germline lookup yields CDR1 MNHEY and CDR2 SMNVEV (reference sequence). This CDR3 region has 15 residues. The CDR3 sequence is CASSLYPTGGSKAFF. The CDR3 bases are TGTGCCAGCAGTTTATACCCGACAGGGGGTTCCAAGGCTTTCTTT.

For this clone: This sample includes further DNA sequences coding for the same CDR3. CDR3 DNA: TGTGCCAGCAGTGAATCGGGAACCGGGGAGCTGTTTTTT. This encodes CASSESGTGELFF. The chain joins TRBV2 to TRBJ2-2; TRBD2 might be the D (5 bases). The CDR3 totals 13 residues. The ends were cut back, 2 bases at V and 5 bases at J, with 6 bases in the middle. Germline loops: CDR1 SNHLY, CDR2 FYNNEI.